Listed below are T cell receptor beta chains from one sample, sequenced in a study of early T cells in non-severe SARS-CoV-2 infection. Each CDR3 protein is one row after TCRdb ran MiXCR on the 5' RACE reads. The sample has 50,000 to 60,000 distinct CDR3 sequences, 5% to 7.5% seen once; the top ten hold roughly 6%. Sequencing was performed on whole blood, taken at baseline. Receptor source: an adult who was a healthcare worker with PCR-confirmed SARS-CoV-2 infection or an uninfected control (not recorded which). Both conserved end residues are part of each CDR3. The D gene is left open where the match is weak. Clone size is given for some rows only: seen once, a few or many times, or a class if the clone is expanded.

D: NA
V: TRBV29-1
J: TRBJ1-4
size: many
length: 12
CDR3: CSVAYGGEKLFF
DNA: TGCAGCGTAGCCTATGGGGGGGAAAAACTGTTTTTT

D: NA
V: TRBV18
J: TRBJ2-7
size: many
length: 15
CDR3: CASTPRQVGGAEQYF
DNA: TGTGCCAGCACCCCCCGACAGGTCGGAGGGGCGGAGCAGTACTTC

D: TRBD2
V: TRBV12-3/TRBV12-4
J: TRBJ2-5
size: NA
length: 16
CDR3: CASSPGVAGGLETQYF
DNA: TGTGCCAGCAGCCCTGGGGTAGCGGGGGGGTTAGAGACCCAGTACTTC

D: TRBD2
V: TRBV5-4
J: TRBJ2-7
size: many
length: 14
CDR3: CASSRGVAGVEQYF
DNA: TGTGCCAGCAGCCGGGGGGTAGCGGGGGTAGAGCAGTACTTC

D: NA
V: TRBV10-2
J: TRBJ2-1
size: NA
length: 14
CDR3: CASHNLWEDNEQFF
DNA: TGCGCCAGCCATAACCTTTGGGAGGACAATGAGCAGTTCTTC

D: TRBD1
V: TRBV2
J: TRBJ1-1
size: few
length: 15
CDR3: CASSAQGQGVTEAFF
DNA: TGTGCCAGCAGCGCCCAGGGACAGGGGGTCACTGAAGCTTTCTTT

D: NA
V: TRBV7-8
J: TRBJ1-1
size: few
length: 14
CDR3: CASSFSDGLNEAFF
DNA: TGTGCCAGCAGCTTCTCGGACGGATTAAATGAAGCTTTCTTT

D: NA
V: TRBV12-3/TRBV12-4
J: TRBJ2-5
size: many
length: 16
CDR3: CASSLGFSDRTETQYF
DNA: TGTGCCAGCAGTTTAGGATTTTCTGACAGGACAGAGACCCAGTACTTC

D: NA
V: TRBV10-3
J: TRBJ2-4
size: few
length: 15
CDR3: CAISESFGGWDIQYF
DNA: TGTGCCATCAGTGAGTCGTTTGGGGGTTGGGACATTCAGTACTTC

D: TRBD1
V: TRBV4-3
J: TRBJ2-3
size: many
length: 13
CDR3: CASSPTGGVTQYF
DNA: TGCGCCAGCAGCCCGACAGGGGGCGTTACGCAGTATTTT

D: NA
V: TRBV7-9
J: TRBJ1-2
size: many
length: 13
CDR3: CASSRQDGYGYTF
DNA: TGTGCCAGCAGCCGACAGGATGGCTATGGCTACACCTTC

D: TRBD2
V: TRBV5-1
J: TRBJ2-3
size: NA
length: 18
CDR3: CASSLKASGGPFTDTQYF
DNA: TGCGCCAGCAGCTTGAAGGCTAGCGGGGGGCCGTTTACAGATACGCAGTATTTT

D: NA
V: TRBV10-2
J: TRBJ2-3
size: few
length: 13
CDR3: CASRKVGFDTQYF
DNA: TGCGCCAGCAGGAAAGTGGGCTTCGATACGCAGTATTTT

D: NA
V: TRBV20-1
J: TRBJ2-5
size: many
length: 11
CDR3: CSVWTKETQYF
DNA: TGCAGTGTTTGGACCAAAGAGACCCAGTACTTC

D: TRBD1
V: TRBV30
J: TRBJ1-2
size: many
length: 17
CDR3: CAWSVKDRTNALPGYTF
DNA: TGTGCCTGGAGTGTCAAGGACAGGACGAACGCTCTACCTGGCTACACCTTC

D: NA
V: TRBV7-2
J: TRBJ2-3
size: many
length: 12
CDR3: CASSSVTDTQYF
DNA: TGTGCCAGCAGCTCAGTAACAGATACGCAGTATTTT

D: NA
V: TRBV6-2/TRBV6-3
J: TRBJ1-2
size: NA
length: 12
CDR3: CASTKRAYGYTF
DNA: TGTGCCAGCACCAAACGGGCTTATGGCTACACCTTC

D: NA
V: TRBV12-2
J: TRBJ2-6
size: many
length: 23
CDR3: CASRSTTSTRDRNFLAGANVLTF
DNA: TGTGCAAGTCGCTCTACCACTTCCACCCGGGACAGGAACTTCCTGGCTGGGGCCAACGTCCTGACTTTC

D: TRBD2
V: TRBV12-3/TRBV12-4
J: TRBJ2-3
size: many
length: 14
CDR3: CASSSPLGGDTQYF
DNA: TGTGCCAGCAGCTCACCACTGGGAGGGGATACGCAGTATTTT

D: NA
V: TRBV7-6
J: TRBJ2-5
size: few
length: 14
CDR3: CASSPTGPGGPQYF
DNA: TGTGCCAGCAGCCCGACGGGACCGGGCGGTCCCCAGTACTTC

D: TRBD1
V: TRBV11-3
J: TRBJ2-7
size: many
length: 14
CDR3: CASSGGQGAHEQYF
DNA: TGTGCCAGCAGCGGGGGACAGGGGGCCCACGAGCAGTACTTC

D: TRBD1
V: TRBV18
J: TRBJ1-1
size: NA
length: 12
CDR3: CASSPMTGEAFF
DNA: TGTGCCAGCTCGCCTATGACAGGGGAAGCTTTCTTT

D: NA
V: TRBV18
J: TRBJ1-1
size: many
length: 13
CDR3: CASSPRVGNEAFF
DNA: TGTGCCAGCTCACCACGGGTCGGGAATGAAGCTTTCTTT

D: NA
V: TRBV28
J: TRBJ1-1
size: NA
length: 15
CDR3: CASSLGGGGGSEASF
DNA: TGTGCCAGCAGTTTAGGTGGGGGAGGAGGGTCTGAAGCTTCCTTT

D: NA
V: TRBV29-1
J: TRBJ2-5
size: few
length: 11
CDR3: CSGAIMETQYF
DNA: TGCAGCGGGGCCATCATGGAGACCCAGTACTTC

D: NA
V: TRBV9
J: TRBJ2-7
size: many
length: 17
CDR3: CASSVGVIGGPSYEQYF
DNA: TGTGCCAGCAGCGTAGGAGTCATCGGGGGTCCGTCCTACGAGCAGTACTTC

D: TRBD1
V: TRBV6-1
J: TRBJ1-1
size: many
length: 17
CDR3: CASSDFRDRGSSTEAFF
DNA: TGTGCCAGCAGTGACTTCCGGGACAGGGGATCGAGTACTGAAGCTTTCTTT

D: NA
V: TRBV6-5
J: TRBJ1-1
size: many
length: 13
CDR3: CAILVGLLTEAFF
DNA: TGTGCCATACTAGTGGGGCTCCTAACTGAAGCTTTCTTT

D: NA
V: TRBV5-1
J: TRBJ2-2
size: NA
length: 16
CDR3: CASSPGGAVRTGELFF
DNA: TGCGCCAGCAGCCCTGGTGGGGCTGTAAGGACCGGGGAGCTGTTTTTT

D: NA
V: TRBV7-6
J: TRBJ2-3
size: many
length: 16
CDR3: CASSAGTGTVTDTQYF
DNA: TGTGCCAGCAGCGCCGGTACCGGGACGGTCACAGATACGCAGTATTTT

D: TRBD2
V: TRBV5-5
J: TRBJ2-5
size: NA
length: 15
CDR3: CASSPGLAGQETQYF
DNA: TGTGCCAGCAGCCCGGGACTAGCGGGGCAAGAGACCCAGTACTTC

D: NA
V: TRBV7-6
J: TRBJ2-2
size: many
length: 16
CDR3: CASSLYFTGQTGELFF
DNA: TGTGCCAGCAGCTTATACTTTACGGGGCAAACCGGGGAGCTGTTTTTT

D: TRBD2
V: TRBV27
J: TRBJ2-6
size: many
length: 16
CDR3: CASTLSGGAGANVLTF
DNA: TGTGCCAGCACCCTTAGCGGGGGGGCTGGGGCCAACGTCCTGACTTTC